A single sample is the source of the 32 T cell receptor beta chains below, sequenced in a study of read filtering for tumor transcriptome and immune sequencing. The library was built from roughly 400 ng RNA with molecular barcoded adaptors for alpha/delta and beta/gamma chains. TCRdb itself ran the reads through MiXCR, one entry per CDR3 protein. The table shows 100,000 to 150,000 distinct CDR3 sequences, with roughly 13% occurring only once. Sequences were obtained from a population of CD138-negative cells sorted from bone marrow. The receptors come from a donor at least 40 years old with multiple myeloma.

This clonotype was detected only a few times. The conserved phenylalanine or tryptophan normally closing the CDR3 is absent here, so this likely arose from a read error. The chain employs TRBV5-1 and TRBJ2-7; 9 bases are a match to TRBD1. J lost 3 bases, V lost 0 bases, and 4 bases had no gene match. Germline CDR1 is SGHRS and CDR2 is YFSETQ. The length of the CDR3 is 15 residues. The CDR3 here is CASSLGPGQGYEQYL. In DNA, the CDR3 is TGCGCCAGCAGCTTGGGCCCGGGACAGGGCTACGAGCAGTACCTC.

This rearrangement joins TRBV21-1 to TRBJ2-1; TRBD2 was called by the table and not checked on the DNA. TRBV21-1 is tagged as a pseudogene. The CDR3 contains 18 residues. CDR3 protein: CASSPQRPTSGMGNEQFF. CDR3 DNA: TGTGCCAGCAGCCCCCAACGACCGACTAGCGGGATGGGAAATGAGCAGTTCTTC.

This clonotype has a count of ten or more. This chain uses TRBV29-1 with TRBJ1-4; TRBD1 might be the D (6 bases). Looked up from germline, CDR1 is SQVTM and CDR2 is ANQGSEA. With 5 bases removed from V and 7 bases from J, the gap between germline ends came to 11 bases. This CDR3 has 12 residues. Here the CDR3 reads CSVSQGGEKLFF. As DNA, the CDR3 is TGCAGCGTTTCACAGGGAGGTGAAAAACTGTTTTTT. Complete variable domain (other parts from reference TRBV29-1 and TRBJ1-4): SAVISQKPSRDICQRGTSLTIQCQVDSQVTMMFWYRQQPGQSLTLIATANQGSEATYESGFVIDKFPISRPNLTFSTLTVSNMSPEDSSIYLCSVSQGGEKLFFGSGTQLSVL.

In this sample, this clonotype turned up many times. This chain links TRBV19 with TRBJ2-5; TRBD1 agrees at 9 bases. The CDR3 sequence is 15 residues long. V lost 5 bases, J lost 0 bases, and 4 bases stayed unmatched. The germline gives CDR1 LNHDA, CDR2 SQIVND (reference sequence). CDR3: CASSRGQGNQETQYF. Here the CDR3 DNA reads TGTGCCAGTAGTCGGGGACAGGGAAACCAAGAGACCCAGTACTTC.

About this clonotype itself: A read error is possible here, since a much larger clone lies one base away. The CDR3 spells CTSSPQSSGANVLTF. The CDR3 DNA reads TGTACCAGCTCACCACAGTCCTCTGGGGCCAACGTCCTGACTTTC. The V gene is TRBV18, the J gene TRBJ2-6; D not resolved. Per germline, CDR1 KGHSH and CDR2 LQKENI. The CDR3 totals 15 residues.

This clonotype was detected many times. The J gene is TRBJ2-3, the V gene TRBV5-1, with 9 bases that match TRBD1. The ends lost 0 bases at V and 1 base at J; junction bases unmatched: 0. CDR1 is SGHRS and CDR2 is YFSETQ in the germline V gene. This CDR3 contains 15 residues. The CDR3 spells CASSLDRGRTDTQYF. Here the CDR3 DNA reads TGCGCCAGCAGCTTGGACAGGGGGCGCACAGATACGCAGTATTTT.

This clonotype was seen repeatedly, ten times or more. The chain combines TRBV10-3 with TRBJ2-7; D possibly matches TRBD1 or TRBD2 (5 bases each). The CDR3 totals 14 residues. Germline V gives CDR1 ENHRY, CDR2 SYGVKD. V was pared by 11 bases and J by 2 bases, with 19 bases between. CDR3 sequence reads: CAGAPGSSAYEQYF. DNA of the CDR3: TGTGCCGGGGCCCCGGGTAGTAGCGCCTACGAGCAGTACTTC.

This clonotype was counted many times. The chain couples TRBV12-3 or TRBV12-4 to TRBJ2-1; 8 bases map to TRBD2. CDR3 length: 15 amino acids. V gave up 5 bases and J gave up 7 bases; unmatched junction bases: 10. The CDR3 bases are TGTGCCAGCAGTCCATCTAGCGGGTGGGCTAATGAGCAGTTCTTC. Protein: CASSPSSGWANEQFF.

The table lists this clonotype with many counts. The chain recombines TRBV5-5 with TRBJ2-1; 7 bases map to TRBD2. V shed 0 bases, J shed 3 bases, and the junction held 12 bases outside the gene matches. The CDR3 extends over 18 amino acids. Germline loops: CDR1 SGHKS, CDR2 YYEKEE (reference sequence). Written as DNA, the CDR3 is TGTGCCAGCAGCTTGGAGAAAGTTAGCGGGCAATTCTACAATGAGCAGTTCTTC. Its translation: CASSLEKVSGQFYNEQFF. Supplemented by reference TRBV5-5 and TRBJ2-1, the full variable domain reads DAGVTQSPTHLIKTRGQQVTLRCSPISGHKSVSWYQQVLGQGPQFIFQYYEKEERGRGNFPDRFSARQFPNYSSELNVNALLLGDSALYLCASSLEKVSGQFYNEQFFGPGTRLTVL.

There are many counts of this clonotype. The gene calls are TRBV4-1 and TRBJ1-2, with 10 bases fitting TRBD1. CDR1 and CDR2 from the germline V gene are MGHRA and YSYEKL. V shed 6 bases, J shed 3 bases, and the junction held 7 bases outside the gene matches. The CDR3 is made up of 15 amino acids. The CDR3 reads CASSLTGGADYGYTF. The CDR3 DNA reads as TGCGCCAGCAGTCTGACAGGGGGCGCTGACTATGGCTACACCTTC.

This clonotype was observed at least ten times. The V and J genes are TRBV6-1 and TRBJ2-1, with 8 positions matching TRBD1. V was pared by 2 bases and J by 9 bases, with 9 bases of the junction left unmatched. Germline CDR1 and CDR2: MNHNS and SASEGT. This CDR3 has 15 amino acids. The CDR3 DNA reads TGTGCCAGCAGTGAATATTGGACAGGGTCGGGTGAGCAGTTCTTC. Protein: CASSEYWTGSGEQFF.

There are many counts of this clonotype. CDR3 nucleotide sequence: TGTGCCAGCAGCCTTGCTCGGAATCAGCCCCAGCATTTT. Translating it yields CASSLARNQPQHF. The rearrangement joins TRBV12-3 or TRBV12-4 to TRBJ1-5; unclear D gene. V was shortened by 6 bases and J by 4 bases, with 10 bases between the two germline ends. There are 13 residues in the CDR3.

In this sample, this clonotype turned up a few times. CDR3 amino acids: CASSLMGQAEETQYF. In DNA, the CDR3 is TGCGCCAGCAGCTTGATGGGACAGGCGGAAGAGACCCAGTACTTC. The chain is built from TRBV5-1 and TRBJ2-5; 8 bases map to TRBD1. CDR3 size: 15 residues. V shed 1 base and J 3 bases; nucleotides not matched to a gene: 5. Germline V gene sequence: CDR1 SGHRS, CDR2 YFSETQ.

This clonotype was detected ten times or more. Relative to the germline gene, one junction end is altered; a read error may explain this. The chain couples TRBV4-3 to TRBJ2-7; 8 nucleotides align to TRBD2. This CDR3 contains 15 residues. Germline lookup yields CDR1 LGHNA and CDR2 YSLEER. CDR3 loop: CASSQGVLADYQQYF. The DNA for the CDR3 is TGCGCCAGCAGCCAAGGGGTACTAGCGGACTACCAGCAGTACTTC.

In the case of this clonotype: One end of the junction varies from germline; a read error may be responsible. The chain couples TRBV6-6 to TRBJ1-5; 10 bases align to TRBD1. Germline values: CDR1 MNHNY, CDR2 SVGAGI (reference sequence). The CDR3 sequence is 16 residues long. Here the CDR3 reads CASSFSGTGANRPQHF. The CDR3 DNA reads TGTGCCAGCAGTTTTTCCGGGACAGGGGCCAATCGGCCCCAGCATTTT.

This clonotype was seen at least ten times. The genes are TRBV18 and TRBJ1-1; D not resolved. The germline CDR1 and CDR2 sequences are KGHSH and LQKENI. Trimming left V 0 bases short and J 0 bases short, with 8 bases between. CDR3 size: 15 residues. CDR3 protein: CASSPPSGMNTEAFF. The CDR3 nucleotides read TGTGCCAGCTCACCACCGAGCGGAATGAACACTGAAGCTTTCTTT.

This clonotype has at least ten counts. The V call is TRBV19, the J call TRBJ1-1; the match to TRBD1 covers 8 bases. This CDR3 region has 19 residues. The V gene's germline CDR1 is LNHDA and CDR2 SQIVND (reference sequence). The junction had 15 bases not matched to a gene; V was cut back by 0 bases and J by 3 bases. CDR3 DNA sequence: TGTGCCAGTAGTATAGACTCAAACTGGGGCAGGGGGCTTTACACTGAAGCTTTCTTT. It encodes CASSIDSNWGRGLYTEAFF.

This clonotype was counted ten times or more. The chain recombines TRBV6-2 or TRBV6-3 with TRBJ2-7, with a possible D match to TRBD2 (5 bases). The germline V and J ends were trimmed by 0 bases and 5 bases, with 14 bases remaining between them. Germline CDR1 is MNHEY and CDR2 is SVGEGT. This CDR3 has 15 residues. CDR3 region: CASSYSYGKVDEQYF. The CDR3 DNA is TGTGCCAGCAGTTACTCGTACGGGAAGGTCGACGAGCAGTACTTC.

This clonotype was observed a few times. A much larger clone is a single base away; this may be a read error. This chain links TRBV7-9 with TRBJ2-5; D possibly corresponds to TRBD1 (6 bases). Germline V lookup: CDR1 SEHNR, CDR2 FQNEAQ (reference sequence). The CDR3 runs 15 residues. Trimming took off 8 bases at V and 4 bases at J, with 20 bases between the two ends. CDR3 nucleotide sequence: TGTGCCAGCGGCTCCAACAGGGAATTTACAGAGACCCAGTACTTC. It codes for CASGSNREFTETQYF.

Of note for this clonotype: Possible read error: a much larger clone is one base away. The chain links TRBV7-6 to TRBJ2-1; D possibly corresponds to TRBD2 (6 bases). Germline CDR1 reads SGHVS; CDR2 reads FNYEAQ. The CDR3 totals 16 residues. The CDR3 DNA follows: TGTGCCAGCAGCCGCGGGACCGGAGGCGCGTACAATGAGCAGTCCTTC. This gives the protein CASSRGTGGAYNEQSF.

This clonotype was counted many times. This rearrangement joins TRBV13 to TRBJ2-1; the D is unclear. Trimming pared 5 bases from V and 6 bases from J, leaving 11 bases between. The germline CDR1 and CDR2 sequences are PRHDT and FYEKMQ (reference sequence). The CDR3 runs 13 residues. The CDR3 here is CASSPYLGNEQFF. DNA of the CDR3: TGTGCCAGCAGCCCCTACCTAGGCAATGAGCAGTTCTTC. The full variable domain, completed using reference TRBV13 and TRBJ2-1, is AAGVIQSPRHLIKEKRETATLKCYPIPRHDTVYWYQQGPGQDPQFLISFYEKMQSDKGSIPDRFSAQQFSDYHSELNMSSLELGDSALYFCASSPYLGNEQFFGPGTRLTVL.

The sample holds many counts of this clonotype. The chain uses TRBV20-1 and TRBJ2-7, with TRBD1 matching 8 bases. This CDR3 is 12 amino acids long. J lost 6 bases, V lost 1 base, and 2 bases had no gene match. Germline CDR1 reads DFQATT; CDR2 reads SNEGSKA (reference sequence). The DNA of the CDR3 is TGCAGTGCTAGAGCGGACAGGGTCGAGCAGTACTTC. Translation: CSARADRVEQYF.

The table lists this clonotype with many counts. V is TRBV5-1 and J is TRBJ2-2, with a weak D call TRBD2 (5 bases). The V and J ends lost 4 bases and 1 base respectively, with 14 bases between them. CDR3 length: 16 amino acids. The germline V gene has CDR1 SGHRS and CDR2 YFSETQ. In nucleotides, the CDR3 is TGCGCCAGCAGCCCGAGGGTAGCAGAGAACACCGGGGAGCTGTTTTTT. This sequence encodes CASSPRVAENTGELFF.

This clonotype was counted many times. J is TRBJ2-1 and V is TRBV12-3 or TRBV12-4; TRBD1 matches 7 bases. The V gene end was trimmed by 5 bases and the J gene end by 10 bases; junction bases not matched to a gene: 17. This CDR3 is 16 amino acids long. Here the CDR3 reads CASSEYRGPSRGEQFF. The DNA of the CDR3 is TGTGCCAGCAGTGAATACAGGGGTCCTTCTAGGGGGGAGCAGTTCTTC.

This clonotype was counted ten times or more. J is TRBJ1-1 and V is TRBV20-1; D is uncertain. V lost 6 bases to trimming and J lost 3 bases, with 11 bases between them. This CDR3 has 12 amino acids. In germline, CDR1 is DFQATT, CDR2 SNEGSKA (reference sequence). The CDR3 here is CSAVGLHTEAFF. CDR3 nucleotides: TGCAGTGCAGTGGGGTTGCACACTGAAGCTTTCTTT.

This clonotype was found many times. CDR3 DNA sequence: TGTGCCAGCGTTATGGGGGATAGCAATCAGCCCCAGCATTTT. This codes for CASVMGDSNQPQHF. V usage is TRBV12-3 or TRBV12-4 and J usage is TRBJ1-5, with a tentative D call TRBD1 (5 bases). This CDR3 has 14 residues. V dropped 8 bases and J dropped 0 bases, with 11 bases sitting between them.

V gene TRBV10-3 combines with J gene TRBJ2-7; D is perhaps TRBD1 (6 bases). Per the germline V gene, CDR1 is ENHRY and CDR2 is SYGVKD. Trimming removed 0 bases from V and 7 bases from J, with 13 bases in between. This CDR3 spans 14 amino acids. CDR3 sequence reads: CAISESPLQGEQYF. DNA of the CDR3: TGTGCCATCAGTGAGTCCCCACTTCAGGGGGAGCAGTACTTC.

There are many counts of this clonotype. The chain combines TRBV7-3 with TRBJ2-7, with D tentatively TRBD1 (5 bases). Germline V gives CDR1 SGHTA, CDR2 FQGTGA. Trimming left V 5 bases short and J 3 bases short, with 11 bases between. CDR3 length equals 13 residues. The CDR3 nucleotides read TGTGCCAGCAGCCTCGACAGATACTACGAGCAGTACTTC. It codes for CASSLDRYYEQYF.

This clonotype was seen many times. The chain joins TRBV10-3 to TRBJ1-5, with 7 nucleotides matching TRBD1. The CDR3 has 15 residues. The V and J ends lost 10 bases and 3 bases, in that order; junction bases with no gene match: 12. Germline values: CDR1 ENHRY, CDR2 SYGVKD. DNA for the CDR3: TGTGCCACCCAGGGGGGGGGGGTCGTCAATCAGCCCCAGCATTTT. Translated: CATQGGGVVNQPQHF.

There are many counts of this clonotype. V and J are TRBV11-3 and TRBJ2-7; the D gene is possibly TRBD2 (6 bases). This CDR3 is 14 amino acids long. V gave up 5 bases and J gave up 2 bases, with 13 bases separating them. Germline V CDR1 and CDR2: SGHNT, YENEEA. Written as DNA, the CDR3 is TGTGCCAGCAGCAAAAGGGACTCAACCTACGAGCAGTACTTC. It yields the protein CASSKRDSTYEQYF. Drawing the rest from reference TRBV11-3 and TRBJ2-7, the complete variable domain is EAGVVQSPRYKIIEKKQPVAFWCNPISGHNTLYWYLQNLGQGPELLIRYENEEAVDDSQLPKDRFSAERLKGVDSTLKIQPAELGDSAVYLCASSKRDSTYEQYFGPGTRLTVT.

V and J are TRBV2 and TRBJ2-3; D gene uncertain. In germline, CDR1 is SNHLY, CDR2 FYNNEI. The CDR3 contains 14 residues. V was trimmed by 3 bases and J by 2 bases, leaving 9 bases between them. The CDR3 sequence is CASSDLRYTDTQYF. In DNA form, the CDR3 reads TGTGCCAGCAGTGACCTCCGGTACACAGATACGCAGTATTTT.

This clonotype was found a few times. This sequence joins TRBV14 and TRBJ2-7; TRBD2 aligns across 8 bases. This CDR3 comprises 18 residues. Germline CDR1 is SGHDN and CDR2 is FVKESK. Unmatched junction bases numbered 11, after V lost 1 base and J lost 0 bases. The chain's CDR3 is CASSQVSWASGFSYEQYF. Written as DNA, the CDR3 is TGTGCCAGCAGCCAAGTTTCATGGGCTAGCGGGTTCTCCTACGAGCAGTACTTC.